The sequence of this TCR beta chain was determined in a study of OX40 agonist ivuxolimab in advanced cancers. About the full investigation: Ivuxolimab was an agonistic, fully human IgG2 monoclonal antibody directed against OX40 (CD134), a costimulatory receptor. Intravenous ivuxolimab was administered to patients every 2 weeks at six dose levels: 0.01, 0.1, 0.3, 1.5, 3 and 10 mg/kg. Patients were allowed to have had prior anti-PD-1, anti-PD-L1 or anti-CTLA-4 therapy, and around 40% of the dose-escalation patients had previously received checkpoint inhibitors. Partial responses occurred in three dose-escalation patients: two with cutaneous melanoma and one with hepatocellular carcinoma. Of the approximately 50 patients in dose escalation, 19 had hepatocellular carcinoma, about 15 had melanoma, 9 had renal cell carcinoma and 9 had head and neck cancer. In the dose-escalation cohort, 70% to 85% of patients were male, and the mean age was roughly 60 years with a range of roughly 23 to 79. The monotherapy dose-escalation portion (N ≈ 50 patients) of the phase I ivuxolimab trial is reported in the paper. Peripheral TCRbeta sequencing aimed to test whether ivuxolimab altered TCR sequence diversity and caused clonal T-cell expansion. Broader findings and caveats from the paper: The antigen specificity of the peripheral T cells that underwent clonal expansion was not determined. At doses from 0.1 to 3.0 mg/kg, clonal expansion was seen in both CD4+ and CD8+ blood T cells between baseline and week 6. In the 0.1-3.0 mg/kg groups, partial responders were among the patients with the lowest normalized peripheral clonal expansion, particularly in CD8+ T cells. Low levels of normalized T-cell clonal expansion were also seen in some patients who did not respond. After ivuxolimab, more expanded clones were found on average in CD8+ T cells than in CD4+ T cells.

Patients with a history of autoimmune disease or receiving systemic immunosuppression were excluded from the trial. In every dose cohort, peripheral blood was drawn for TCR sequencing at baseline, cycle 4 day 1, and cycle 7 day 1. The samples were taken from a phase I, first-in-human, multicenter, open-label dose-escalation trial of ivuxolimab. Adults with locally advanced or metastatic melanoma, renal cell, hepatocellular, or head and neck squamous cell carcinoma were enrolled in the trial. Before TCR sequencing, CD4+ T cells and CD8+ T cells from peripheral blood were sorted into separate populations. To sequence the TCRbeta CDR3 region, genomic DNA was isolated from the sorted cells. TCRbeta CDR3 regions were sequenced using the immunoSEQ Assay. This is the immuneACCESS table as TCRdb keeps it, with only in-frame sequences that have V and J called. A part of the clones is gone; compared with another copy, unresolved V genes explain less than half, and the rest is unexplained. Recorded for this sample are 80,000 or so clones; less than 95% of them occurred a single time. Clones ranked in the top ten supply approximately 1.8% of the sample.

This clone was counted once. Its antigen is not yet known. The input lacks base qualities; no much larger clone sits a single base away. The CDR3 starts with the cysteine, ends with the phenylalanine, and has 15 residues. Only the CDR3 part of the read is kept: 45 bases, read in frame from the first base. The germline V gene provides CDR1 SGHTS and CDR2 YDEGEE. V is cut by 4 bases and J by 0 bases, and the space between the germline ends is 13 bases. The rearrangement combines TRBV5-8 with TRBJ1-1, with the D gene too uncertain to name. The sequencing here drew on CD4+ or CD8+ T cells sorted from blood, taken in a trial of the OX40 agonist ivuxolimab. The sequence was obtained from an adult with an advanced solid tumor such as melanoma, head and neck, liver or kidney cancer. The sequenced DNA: TGTGCCAGCAGCAAAAACACAAGACTGAACACTGAAGCTTTCTTT. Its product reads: CASSKNTRLNTEAFF.